This T cell receptor beta chain was found in a study of neurological immune-mediated disorders. At least ten counts were recorded for this clonotype. What it binds is unknown. 5'RACE with 10-nucleotide random UMIs produced the cDNA. TCRdb re-derived calls from the 5' RACE reads in MiXCR, one entry per CDR3 protein. The data hold tens of thousands of distinct CDR3 sequences, with less than 4.5% observed a single time. General study points: None of the CDR3 amino acid sequences in expanded clones turned up in more than one subject, which points to private repertoires in all groups. HTLV-1-associated myelopathy ranked highest for TCR clonal expansion and multiple sclerosis lowest, beneath healthy controls. The authors found no clinical or MRI feature associated with the multiple sclerosis repertoire cluster.

The CDR3 spans 14 residues. V lost 4 bases and J lost 5; bases outside the gene matches: 5. Germline V gene data show CDR1 as MNHNY and CDR2 as SVGAGI (reference sequence). The rearrangement joins TRBV6-6 to TRBJ1-1, with TRBD1 matching over 9 bases. The sequenced sample was PBMCs. The clonotype comes from a man under 40 with multiple sclerosis. CDR3 coding DNA: TGTGCCAGCAGTTCGGGACAGGGTTTGACTGAAGCTTTCTTT. Translating it yields CASSSGQGLTEAFF.